This T cell receptor (beta chain) came from a study of OX40 agonist ivuxolimab in advanced cancers. Study as a whole: The patients got ivuxolimab, which is an agonistic anti-OX40 (CD134) antibody. People who had prior anti-PD-1, anti-PD-L1 or anti-CTLA-4 therapy could take part, and about 40% had some. Hepatocellular carcinoma, melanoma, renal cell or head and neck cancer was diagnosed in the dose-escalation patients. Study-wide results and limits: The study found that CD8+ T cells averaged more expanded clones than CD4+.

Profiled with immunoSEQ multiplex PCR; TCRdb holds only in-frame clones, not every one. Among fewer than 85,000 clones listed, approximately 82% were seen once. With regard to this clone: Antigen specificity is unknown.

V was shortened by 7 bases and J by 9 bases, with 10 bases between the two germline ends. The CDR3 consists of 12 residues. Germline CDR1 and CDR2: SEHNR and FQNEAQ (reference sequence). The TCR sequence derives from an adult with an advanced solid tumor such as melanoma, head and neck, liver or kidney cancer. The sequencing used CD4+ or CD8+ T cells sorted from blood, collected in a trial of the OX40 agonist ivuxolimab. The V call is TRBV7-9, the J call TRBJ2-6; D gene ambiguous. The CDR3: CASTFDNNVLTF. The CDR3 nucleotides are TGTGCCAGCACCTTCGACAACAACGTCCTGACTTTC. Together with reference TRBV7-9 and TRBJ2-6, the CDR3 gives the full variable domain: DTGVSQNPRHKITKRGQNVTFRCDPISEHNRLYWYRQTLGQGPEFLTYFQNEAQLEKSRLLSDRFSAERPKGSFSTLEIQRTEQGDSAMYLCASTFDNNVLTFGAGSRLTVL.